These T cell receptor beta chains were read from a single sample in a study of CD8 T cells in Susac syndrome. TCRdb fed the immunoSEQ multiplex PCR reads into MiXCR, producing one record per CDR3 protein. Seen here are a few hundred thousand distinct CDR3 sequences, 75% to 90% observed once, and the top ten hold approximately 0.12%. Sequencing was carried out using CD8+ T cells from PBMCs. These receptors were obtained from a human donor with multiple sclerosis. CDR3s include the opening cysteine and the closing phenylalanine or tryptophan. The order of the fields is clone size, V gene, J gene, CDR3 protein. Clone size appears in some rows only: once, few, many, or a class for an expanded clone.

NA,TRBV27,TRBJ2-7,CASRQGTGVTYEQYF
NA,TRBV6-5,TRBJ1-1,CASSYSIFQGEQNEAFF
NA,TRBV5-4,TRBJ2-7,CASSEDRGSLTYEQYF
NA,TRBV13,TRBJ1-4,CASSLEGTGDEKLFF
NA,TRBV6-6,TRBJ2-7,CASRPPGTGVEQYF
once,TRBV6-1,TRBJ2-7,CATRRRADSYEQYF
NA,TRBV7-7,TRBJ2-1,CASSFNRATYNEQFF
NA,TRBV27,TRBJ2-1,CASSLTVAYDEQFF
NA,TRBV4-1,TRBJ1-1,CASSPDAEGVNTEAFF
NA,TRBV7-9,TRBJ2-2,CASSMPTGTGELFF
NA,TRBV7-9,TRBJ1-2,CASTDGVSFNYGYTF
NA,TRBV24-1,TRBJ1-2,CATSDQVVRPYGYTF
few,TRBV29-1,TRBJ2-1,CSVEGPVNSLSYNEQFF
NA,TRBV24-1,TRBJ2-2,CATSITDGELFF
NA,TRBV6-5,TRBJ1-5,CASSLTVGQPQHF
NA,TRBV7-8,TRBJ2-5,CASSLLFGVQGETQYF
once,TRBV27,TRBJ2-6,CATFSGANVLTF
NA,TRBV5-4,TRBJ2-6,CASASGGPGANVLTF
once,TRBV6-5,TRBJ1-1,CASSYGSVNTEAFF
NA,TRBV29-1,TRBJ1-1,CSVEAQGLAEAFF
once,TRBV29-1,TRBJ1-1,CSVEFQGRAEAFF
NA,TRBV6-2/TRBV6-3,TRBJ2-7,CASNSLGGSSYEQYF
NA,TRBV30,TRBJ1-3,CAWMTDTGNTIYF
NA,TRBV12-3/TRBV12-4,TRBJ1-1,CASSLVGQAVLNTEAFF
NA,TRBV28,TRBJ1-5,CASSLPWTGNQPQHF
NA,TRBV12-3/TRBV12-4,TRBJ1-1,CASKPGTGNTEAFF
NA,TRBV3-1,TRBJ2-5,CASSQVDRGYPQETQYF
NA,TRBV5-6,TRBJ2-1,CASSPGHEGANNEQFF
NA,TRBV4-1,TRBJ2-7,CASSQASGPAYEQYF
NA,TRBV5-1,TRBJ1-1,CASSLAGKNTEAFF
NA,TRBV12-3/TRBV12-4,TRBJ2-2,CASNQGNTGELFF
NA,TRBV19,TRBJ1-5,CASSIWTGDSQPQHF
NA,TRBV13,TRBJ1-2,CASSQGQGGLSNGYTF
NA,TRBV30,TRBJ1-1,CAWSLGEEMNTEAFF
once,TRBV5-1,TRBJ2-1,CASSSRDEQFF
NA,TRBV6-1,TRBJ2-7,CASSAGTGFLSSYEQYF
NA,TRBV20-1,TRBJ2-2,CSARDGRTNTGELFF
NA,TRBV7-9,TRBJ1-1,CASSRTAEAFF
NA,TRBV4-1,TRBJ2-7,CASSQEGLAAYEQYF
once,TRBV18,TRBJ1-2,CASSPPGTEGTSNYGYTF
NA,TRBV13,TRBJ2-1,CASSLGLAGGPSNEQFF
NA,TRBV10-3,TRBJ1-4,CAISESVTLNEKLFF
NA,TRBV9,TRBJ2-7,CASSVDRGTYEQYF
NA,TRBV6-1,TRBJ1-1,CASSEWGEGDTEAFF
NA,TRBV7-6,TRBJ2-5,CASTVGLVSEETQYF
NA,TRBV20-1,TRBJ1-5,CSARDRVDQPQHF
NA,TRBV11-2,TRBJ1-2,CASSFQGTGTYGYTF
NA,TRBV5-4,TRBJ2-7,CASSEGLAGPSVSYEQYF
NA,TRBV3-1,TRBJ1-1,CASSLRLRSEAFF
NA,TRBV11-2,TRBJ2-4,CASSSWQREAKNIQYF
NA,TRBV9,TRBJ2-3,CASMSSLTDTQYF
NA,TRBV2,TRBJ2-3,CASMVLAGALAITDTQYF